The sequence of this T cell receptor beta chain was determined in a study of T cell responses to AZD1222 COVID-19 vaccine. Study results and caveats: Baseline serostatus was positive in only six AZD1222 recipients. Reports indicate that nearly half of spike-specific TCRs are directed at unmutated variant regions. Clonal diversity was possibly underestimated, and the donors were mostly white British, with more females. All repertoire sampling was performed exclusively after the peak T cell response.

A single count supports this clone. What it binds is not known. Here immunoSEQ multiplex PCR was the method, and the copy in TCRdb shows in-frame clones only, minus some. Of more than 60,000 clones listed, 83% are singletons. The CDR3 is 16 residues long. Trimming shortened V by 5 bases and J by 2 bases, and 16 bases separated the two germline ends. CDR1 is MDHEN and CDR2 is SYDVKM in the germline V gene. The chain combines TRBV28 with TRBJ2-4, with a tentative D call TRBD1 (6 bases). This clonotype was sampled from an adult who received the AZD1222 COVID-19 vaccine. Specimen: peripheral blood, collected 28 days after the second AZD1222 dose. The DNA of the CDR3 is TGTGCCAGCAGTAAATCCCAACAGGGTTCCAAAAACATTCAGTACTTC. Translated: CASSKSQQGSKNIQYF.